The rows below give T cell receptor beta chains drawn from one sample of a study of T cells expressing NK-cell markers. Reprocessing the 5' RACE reads, TCRdb reports a single entry for every CDR3 protein and omits DNA. The sample totals over 150,000 distinct CDR3 sequences; its top ten clones hold roughly 35%. The specimen was blood T cells: a sorted CD56 or NKG2C T cell subset, CD4+ or CD8+ T cells, or bulk PBMC T cells (not recorded which). Receptor source: a woman aged 45-65 years in good health. Both conserved end residues are part of each CDR3.

v_call	j_call	cdr3_aa
TRBV29-1	TRBJ2-2	CSVERLAGVSPGELFF
TRBV15	TRBJ1-5	CATSTQGGSSNQPQHF
TRBV2	TRBJ2-7	CASQPGLADYEQYF
TRBV24-1	TRBJ2-1	CATSDALAGPYNEQFF
TRBV12-3/TRBV12-4	TRBJ2-1	CASSFYQGDNEQFF
TRBV19	TRBJ1-5	CASSMGLYSNQPQHF
TRBV9	TRBJ2-7	CASSVDWTSAYEQYF
TRBV2	TRBJ1-3	CATPDRGAGNTIYF
TRBV27	TRBJ2-7	CASSATSGSSYEQYF
TRBV7-2	TRBJ2-1	CASSPNPWRDEQFF
TRBV19	TRBJ2-1	CASKEGGNEQFF
TRBV7-9	TRBJ2-3	CASSPSKTDTQYF
TRBV20-1	TRBJ2-7	CSARDYRAGVYEQYF
TRBV10-2	TRBJ2-1	CASSEGNEQFF
TRBV20-1	TRBJ2-1	CSARGQTSYNEQFF
TRBV5-6	TRBJ2-1	CASSLGAGGLYNEQFF
TRBV7-8	TRBJ1-1	CASSWEHGGRTRTEAFF
TRBV7-9	TRBJ2-4	CASSLSFGIAKNIQYF
TRBV4-2	TRBJ2-1	CASSQGGLAGINEQFF
TRBV7-9	TRBJ1-1	CASSFGTPQAFF
TRBV18	TRBJ2-1	CASSLGQGLRNEQFF
TRBV20-1	TRBJ2-5	CSARDLDGVQETQYF
TRBV12-3/TRBV12-4	TRBJ1-4	CASSFGLSEKLFF
TRBV11-2	TRBJ1-3	CASTLGPSGNTIYF
TRBV6-5	TRBJ2-5	CASSSQGGRETQYF